These T cell receptor beta chains were read from a single sample in a study of T cell repertoires in ileal Crohn's disease. TCRdb's table, derived via immunoSEQ multiplex PCR, lists solely in-frame clones and lacks some. The sample has 9,000 to 10,000 clones; over 60% are singletons. The sequencing sample was made of ileal tissue. The receptors shown here come from an adult with Crohn's disease. Both conserved end residues are part of each CDR3. A D gene is named only where the DNA matches it firmly. Clone size is shown for a subset of rows, as once, few, many or a class of expanded clone.

V gene	clone size	J gene	D gene	CDR3 DNA	CDR3 protein
TRBV7-9	-	TRBJ1-1	TRBD1	TGTGCCAGCAGGACAGGGGGCCTTGAGACTGAAGCTTTCTTT	CASRTGGLETEAFF
TRBV4-2	-	TRBJ1-6	-	TGTGCCAGCAGCCCCGGGGGTTTGGGGGGTAATTCACCCCTCCACTTT	CASSPGGLGGNSPLHF
TRBV7-8	-	TRBJ2-7	-	TGTGCCAGCAGCTTACTGAACCAGCGATCATACGAGCAGTACTTC	CASSLLNQRSYEQYF
TRBV11-2	-	TRBJ1-4	TRBD1	TGTGCCAGCAGCCCGGGACAGGGGGCGGAAAAACTGTTTTTT	CASSPGQGAEKLFF
TRBV5-6	-	TRBJ2-3	-	TGTGCCAGCAGCTTGGCGGGGGTTCATTGGGATACGCAGTATTTT	CASSLAGVHWDTQYF
TRBV6-1	-	TRBJ1-5	TRBD1	TGTGCCAGCAGGGGACAGGGCGATCAGCCCCAGCATTTT	CASRGQGDQPQHF
TRBV5-1	-	TRBJ1-2	-	TGCGCCAGCAGGCAGGAAGCTAACTATGGCTACACCTTC	CASRQEANYGYTF
TRBV27	-	TRBJ2-7	TRBD1	TGTGCCAGCAGCTTAACAGGGGATATCCCCTACGAGCAGTACTTC	CASSLTGDIPYEQYF
TRBV6-1	-	TRBJ2-7	TRBD1	TGTGCCAGCAGTGAAGCGGGACAGGGATCGTGGGTCATCGACGAGCAGTACTTC	CASSEAGQGSWVIDEQYF
TRBV4-1	-	TRBJ2-7	TRBD1	TGCGCCAGCAGCCAGACAGGGGGCGGGGGCTCCGAGCAGTACTTC	CASSQTGGGGSEQYF
TRBV25-1	few	TRBJ2-7	TRBD1	TGTGCCGGGGGGGACAGGGTCACTAAAATCGACTACGAGCAGTACTTC	CAGGDRVTKIDYEQYF
TRBV7-2	-	TRBJ2-7	-	TGTGCCAGCAGCTTTAGAGGGAGCTACGAGCAGTACTTC	CASSFRGSYEQYF
TRBV5-1	-	TRBJ1-2	-	TGCGCCAGCAGCGTGGAAGACAGTAGAAGGGGCTACACCTTC	CASSVEDSRRGYTF
TRBV10-3	-	TRBJ2-3	TRBD2	TGTGCCATCAGAGATATCGGACTAGCGGGAGGGACTAACACAGATACGCAGTATTTT	CAIRDIGLAGGTNTDTQYF
TRBV4-2	-	TRBJ1-3	TRBD1	TGTGCCAGCAGCCAAGATCATCTCAGGGGGTCGAGTCTGGGTAACACCATATATTTT	CASSQDHLRGSSLGNTIYF
TRBV9	-	TRBJ1-2	-	TGTGCCAGCAGCCCCCACGGGGGGGTAAACTATGGCTACACCTTC	CASSPHGGVNYGYTF
TRBV28	-	TRBJ1-4	TRBD1	TGTGCCAGCAGTTCGCCTCCCGGGACAGGGATTGGGAAACTGTTTTTT	CASSSPPGTGIGKLFF
TRBV19	few	TRBJ1-1	-	TGTGCCAGTAGCTCGTACTCGAACACTGAAGCTTTCTTT	CASSSYSNTEAFF
TRBV9	few	TRBJ1-3	TRBD1	TGTGCCAGCAGCGTGGGAGGACAGGGGGGGAACACCATATATTTT	CASSVGGQGGNTIYF
TRBV28	-	TRBJ1-4	-	TGTGCCAGCAGTTCCGGGACATTTAATGAAAAACTGTTTTTT	CASSSGTFNEKLFF
TRBV27	-	TRBJ1-1	-	TGTGCCAGCGCTTCAGGGAACTTGAACACTGAAGCTTTCTTT	CASASGNLNTEAFF
TRBV2	-	TRBJ2-2	-	TGTGCCAGCAGTGAATTAGCGGCCGCGAACACCGGGGAGCTGTTTTTT	CASSELAAANTGELFF
TRBV30	once	TRBJ2-5	-	TGTGCCTGGAGTGTGGACGCCGCCGGAGGGACCCAGTACTTC	CAWSVDAAGGTQYF
TRBV11-2	-	TRBJ2-7	TRBD2	TGTGCCAGCAGCTTACGAGCGGGAGCGCACCCAGGAGAGCAGTACTTC	CASSLRAGAHPGEQYF
TRBV11-2	-	TRBJ2-1	-	TGTGCCAGCAGCCCGACCGCAACGGGTAATGAGCAGTTCTTC	CASSPTATGNEQFF
TRBV10-3	-	TRBJ1-6	TRBD1	TGTGCCATCAGTACGGGACAGGATGGGAATTCACCCCTCCACTTT	CAISTGQDGNSPLHF
TRBV28	-	TRBJ1-3	-	TGTGCCAGCAGTTTATCGGCGGCCACATATTTT	CASSLSAATYF
TRBV28	-	TRBJ1-5	-	TGTGCCAGCTTTTCCGCGGCCACCCAGCATTTT	CASFSAATQHF
TRBV18	-	TRBJ2-2	TRBD1	TGTGCCAGCTCACAAACAGGGGGCGCGAACACCGGGGAGCTGTTTTTT	CASSQTGGANTGELFF
TRBV11-2	few	TRBJ1-1	-	TGTGCCAGCAGCTTGGCAGGGAGGGACACTGAAGCTTTCTTT	CASSLAGRDTEAFF
TRBV6-5	-	TRBJ1-2	-	TGTGCCAGCGCACGCGACAGAAGCTATGGCTACACCTTC	CASARDRSYGYTF
TRBV13	once	TRBJ2-3	TRBD2	TGTGCCAGCAGCCCCCAAGCTAGCGGGGCTCAGGATACGCAGTATTTT	CASSPQASGAQDTQYF
TRBV5-1	-	TRBJ1-1	TRBD1	TGCGCCAGCACCGACGGCCAATACAGGGGGCGCGAAGCTTTCTTT	CASTDGQYRGREAFF
TRBV28	-	TRBJ2-2	TRBD1	TGTGCCAGCAGCCTCGGGACAGGGTACACCGGGGAGCTGTTTTTT	CASSLGTGYTGELFF
TRBV27	-	TRBJ1-6	-	TGTGCCAGCAGTTTGGGCGGGAATTCACCCCTCCACTTT	CASSLGGNSPLHF
TRBV7-6	-	TRBJ1-4	TRBD1	TGTGCCAGCAGCAACCTACAGGGGTCAGGAAATGAAAAACTGTTTTTT	CASSNLQGSGNEKLFF
TRBV6-4	-	TRBJ1-1	-	TGTGCCAGCAAAAGGGGCACTGAAGCTTTCTTT	CASKRGTEAFF
TRBV6-5	-	TRBJ1-2	TRBD1	TGTGCCAGCAGTTCCTCTGGGACAGGGCGTCGTGGCTACACCTTC	CASSSSGTGRRGYTF
TRBV6-1	-	TRBJ2-3	-	TGTGCCAGCAGTGAACAAAGCGGTGGCACAGATACGCAGTATTTT	CASSEQSGGTDTQYF
TRBV28	-	TRBJ1-1	-	TGTGCCAGCAGTTTAATGGCAGGGGAGAACACTGAAGCTTTCTTT	CASSLMAGENTEAFF
TRBV2	-	TRBJ2-1	-	TGTGCCAGCAGTGAACAGGGGCCCAATGAGCAGTTCTTC	CASSEQGPNEQFF
TRBV5-4	-	TRBJ2-3	TRBD2	TGTGCCGTACAGACTAGCCCAGATACGCAGTATTTT	CAVQTSPDTQYF
TRBV6-1	-	TRBJ2-7	-	TGTGCCAGCAGTGAAAGGAGAACCAATCCCGAGCAGTACTTC	CASSERRTNPEQYF
TRBV6-5	few	TRBJ2-3	-	TGTGCCAGCAGCCCAGAAAGGGGTACGCAGTATTTT	CASSPERGTQYF
TRBV19	-	TRBJ2-3	TRBD2	TGTGCCACTCAGACCACTAGCGCCACAGATACGCAGTATTTT	CATQTTSATDTQYF